What follows is one T cell receptor (beta chain) and its context. After removal of 8 bases from V and 0 bases from J, the junction contained 5 bases not matched to a gene. Germline V gives CDR1 SNHLY, CDR2 FYNNEI. CDR3 length: 14 amino acids. Authors' data handling: Reference gene primers were amplified, and this amplification served to estimate nucleated cell counts. TCRdb's table, derived via immunoSEQ multiplex PCR, lists solely in-frame clones and lacks some. The D gene and trimming were derived from the DNA, and the V and J assignments and clone size from that table. The sample includes 200,000 or so clones, more than 80% seen only once; the top ten take less than 15%. A Seattle source enrolled patients during active infection and followed them longitudinally. The sample is drawn from a study of blood T cell repertoires in COVID-19. Turning to the study itself: Donors in the United States, Italy and Spain gave samples during acute or convalescent COVID-19. In each case, the material was cDNA or gDNA derived from T cells, B-cell-depleted T cells, or PBMCs.

Sequencing was done on a sample of peripheral blood. This sequence joins TRBV2 and TRBJ2-7; 9 bases are a match to TRBD1. The sequence was obtained from an elderly woman with COVID-19, enrolled during active disease. The CDR3 loop is CASSGQGHSYEQYF. The CDR3 DNA sequence: TGTGCCAGCTCGGGACAGGGACACTCCTACGAGCAGTACTTC.